This T cell receptor beta chain was documented in a study of blood T cells in healthy people across ages. Study overall: About one barcoded TCR beta cDNA was captured per two T cells.

The study, taken as a whole, reports: When set beside aged donors, long-lived donors presented more naive CD4+ cells and higher diversity.

Using a J-beta primer mix together with a sample-barcoded 5' primer, a second PCR was run for roughly 6 to 12 cycles. Each TCR beta cDNA got a 12-nucleotide random molecular identifier. CDR3-containing paired-end reads numbered at least 2.5 million in each sample. Via MiXCR, TCRdb re-called the 5' RACE reads, giving one row per CDR3 protein. The data hold 1,500,000 or so distinct CDR3 sequences, with roughly 43% observed a single time. This clonotype was found a few times. Antigen unknown. V shed 5 bases and J shed 6 bases, with 11 bases lying between them. The CDR3 extends over 13 amino acids. The chain joins TRBV12-3 or TRBV12-4 to TRBJ1-5; weak D call: TRBD1 (5 bases). Input material: blood. The TCR originated in a woman between 18 and 30 years old in good health. In nucleotides, the CDR3 is TGTGCCAGCAGTCGTACAGGCACTCAGCCCCAGCATTTT. Amino acids: CASSRTGTQPQHF.